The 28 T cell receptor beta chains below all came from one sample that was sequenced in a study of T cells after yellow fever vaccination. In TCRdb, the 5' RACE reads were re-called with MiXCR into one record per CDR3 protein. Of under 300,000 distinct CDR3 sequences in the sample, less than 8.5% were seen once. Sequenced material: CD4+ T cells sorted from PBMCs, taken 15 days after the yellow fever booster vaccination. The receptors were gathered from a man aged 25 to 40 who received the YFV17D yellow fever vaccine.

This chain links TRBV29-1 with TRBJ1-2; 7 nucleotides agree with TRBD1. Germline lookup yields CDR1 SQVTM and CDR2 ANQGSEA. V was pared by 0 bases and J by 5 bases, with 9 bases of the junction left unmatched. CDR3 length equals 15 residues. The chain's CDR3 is CSVEDRRQGSYGYTF. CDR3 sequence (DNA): TGCAGCGTTGAAGATAGGCGACAGGGTTCGTATGGCTACACCTTC.

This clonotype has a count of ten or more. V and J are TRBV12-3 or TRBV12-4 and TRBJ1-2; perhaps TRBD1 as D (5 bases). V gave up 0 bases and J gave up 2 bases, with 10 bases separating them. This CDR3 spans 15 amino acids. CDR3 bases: TGTGCCAGCAGTTTAGCAGCAGGGACCAACTATGGCTACACCTTC. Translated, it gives CASSLAAGTNYGYTF.

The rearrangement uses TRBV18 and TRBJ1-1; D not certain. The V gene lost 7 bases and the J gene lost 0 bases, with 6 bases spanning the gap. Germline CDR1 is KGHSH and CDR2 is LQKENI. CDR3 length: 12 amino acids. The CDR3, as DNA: TGTGCCAGCTTAAGTATGAACACTGAAGCTTTCTTT. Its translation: CASLSMNTEAFF. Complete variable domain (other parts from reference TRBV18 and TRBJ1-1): NAGVMQNPRHLVRRRGQEARLRCSPMKGHSHVYWYRQLPEEGLKFMVYLQKENIIDESGMPKERFSAEFPKEGPSILRIQQVVRGDSAAYFCASLSMNTEAFFGQGTRLTVV.

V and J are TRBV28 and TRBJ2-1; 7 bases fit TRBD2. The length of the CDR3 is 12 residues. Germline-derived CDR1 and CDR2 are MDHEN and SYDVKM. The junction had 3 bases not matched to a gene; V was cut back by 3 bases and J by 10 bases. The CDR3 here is CASSLTSREQFF. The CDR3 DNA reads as TGTGCCAGCAGTTTGACTAGCCGGGAGCAGTTCTTC.

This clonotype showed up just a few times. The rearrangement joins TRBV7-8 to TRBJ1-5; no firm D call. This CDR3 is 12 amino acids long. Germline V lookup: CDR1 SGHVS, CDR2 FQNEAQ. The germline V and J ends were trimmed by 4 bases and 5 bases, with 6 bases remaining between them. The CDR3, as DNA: TGTGCCAGCAGCTCCACCGATCAGCCCCAGCATTTT. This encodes CASSSTDQPQHF.

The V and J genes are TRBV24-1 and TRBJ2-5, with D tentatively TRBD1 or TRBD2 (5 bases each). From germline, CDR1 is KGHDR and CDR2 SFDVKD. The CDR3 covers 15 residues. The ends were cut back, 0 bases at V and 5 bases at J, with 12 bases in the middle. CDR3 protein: CATSDLRDGFETQYF. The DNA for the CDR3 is TGTGCCACCAGTGATTTGAGGGACGGCTTCGAGACCCAGTACTTC.

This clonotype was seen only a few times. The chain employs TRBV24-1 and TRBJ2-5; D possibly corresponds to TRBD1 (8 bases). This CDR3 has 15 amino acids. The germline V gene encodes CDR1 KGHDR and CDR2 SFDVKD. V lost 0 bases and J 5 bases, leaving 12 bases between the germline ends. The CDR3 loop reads CATSDLGQGGETQYF. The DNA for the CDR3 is TGTGCCACCAGTGATTTGGGACAGGGAGGGGAGACCCAGTACTTC.

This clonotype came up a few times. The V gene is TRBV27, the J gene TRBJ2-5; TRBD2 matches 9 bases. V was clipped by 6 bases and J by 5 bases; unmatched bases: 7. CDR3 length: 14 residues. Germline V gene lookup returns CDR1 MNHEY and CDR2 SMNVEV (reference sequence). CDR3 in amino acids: CASSTSGYGETQYF. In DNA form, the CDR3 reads TGTGCCAGCAGCACTAGCGGGTACGGTGAGACCCAGTACTTC.

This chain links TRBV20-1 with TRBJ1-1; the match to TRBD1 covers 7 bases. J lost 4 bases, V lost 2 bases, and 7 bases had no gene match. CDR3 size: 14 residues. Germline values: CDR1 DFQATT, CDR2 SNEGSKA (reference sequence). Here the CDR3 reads CSARNSQGSTEAFF. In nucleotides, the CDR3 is TGCAGTGCTAGAAACTCACAGGGGTCCACTGAAGCTTTCTTT.

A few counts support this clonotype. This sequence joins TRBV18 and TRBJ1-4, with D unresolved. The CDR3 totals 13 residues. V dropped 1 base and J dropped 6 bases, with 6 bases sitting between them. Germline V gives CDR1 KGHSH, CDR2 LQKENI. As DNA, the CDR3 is TGTGCCAGCTCACCACGGGGAGATGAAAAACTGTTTTTT. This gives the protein CASSPRGDEKLFF.

CDR3 sequence: CASRRQNTEAFF. The CDR3 region has the DNA TGCGCCAGCAGAAGGCAGAACACTGAAGCTTTCTTT. The rearrangement uses TRBV5-1 and TRBJ1-1; D remains unclear. Per the germline V gene, CDR1 is SGHRS and CDR2 is YFSETQ. The CDR3 runs 12 residues. V was cut by 5 bases and J by 1 base, with 6 bases left in between.

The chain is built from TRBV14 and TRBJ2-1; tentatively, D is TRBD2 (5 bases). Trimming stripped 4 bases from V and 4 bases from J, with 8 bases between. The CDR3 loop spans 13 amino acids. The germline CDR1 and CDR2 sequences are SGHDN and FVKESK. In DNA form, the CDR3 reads TGTGCCAGCAGCCCACTAGGATACAATGAGCAGTTCTTC. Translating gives CASSPLGYNEQFF.

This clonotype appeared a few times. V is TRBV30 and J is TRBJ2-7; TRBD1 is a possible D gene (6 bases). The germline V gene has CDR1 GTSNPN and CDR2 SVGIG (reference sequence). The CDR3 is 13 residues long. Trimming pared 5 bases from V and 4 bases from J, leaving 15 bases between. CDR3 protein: CAWSPLQGYEQYF. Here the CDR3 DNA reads TGTGCCTGGTCCCCCTTACAGGGATACGAGCAGTACTTC.

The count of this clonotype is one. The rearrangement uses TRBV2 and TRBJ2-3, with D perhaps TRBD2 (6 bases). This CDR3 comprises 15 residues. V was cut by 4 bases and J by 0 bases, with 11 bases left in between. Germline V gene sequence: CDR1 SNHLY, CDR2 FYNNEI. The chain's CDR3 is CASSGGSGSTDTQYF. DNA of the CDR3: TGTGCCAGCAGTGGGGGTAGCGGTAGCACAGATACGCAGTATTTT.

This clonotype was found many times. CDR3 sequence reads: CSAPGAARSYNEQFF. CDR3 sequence (DNA): TGCAGTGCTCCCGGGGCAGCGCGCTCCTACAATGAGCAGTTCTTC. V is TRBV20-1 and J is TRBJ2-1, with D possibly called TRBD1 or TRBD2 (5 bases each). The ends were cut back, 5 bases at V and 0 bases at J, with 14 bases in the middle. Germline CDR1 DFQATT, CDR2 SNEGSKA (reference sequence). This CDR3 contains 15 residues.

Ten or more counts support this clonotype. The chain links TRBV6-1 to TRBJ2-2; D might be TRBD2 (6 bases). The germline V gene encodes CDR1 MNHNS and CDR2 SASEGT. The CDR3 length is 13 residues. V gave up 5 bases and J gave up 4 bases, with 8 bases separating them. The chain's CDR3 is CASSPGSTGELFF. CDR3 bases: TGTGCCAGCAGTCCCGGGAGCACCGGGGAGCTGTTTTTT.

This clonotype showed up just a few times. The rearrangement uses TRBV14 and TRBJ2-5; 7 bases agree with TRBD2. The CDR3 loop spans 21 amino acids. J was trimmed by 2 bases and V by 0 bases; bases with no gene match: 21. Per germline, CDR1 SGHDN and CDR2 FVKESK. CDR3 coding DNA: TGTGCCAGCAGCCAAGACCTCCGGCGGGCGGGAGCGCCGATGTCACAAGAGACCCAGTACTTC. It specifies CASSQDLRRAGAPMSQETQYF.

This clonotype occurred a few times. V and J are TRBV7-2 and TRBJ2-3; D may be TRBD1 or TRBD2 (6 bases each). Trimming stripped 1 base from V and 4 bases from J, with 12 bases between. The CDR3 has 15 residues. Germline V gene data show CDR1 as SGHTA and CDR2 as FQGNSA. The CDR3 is CASSLGGAGADTQYF. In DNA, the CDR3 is TGTGCCAGCAGCTTAGGGGGGGCCGGGGCAGATACGCAGTATTTT.

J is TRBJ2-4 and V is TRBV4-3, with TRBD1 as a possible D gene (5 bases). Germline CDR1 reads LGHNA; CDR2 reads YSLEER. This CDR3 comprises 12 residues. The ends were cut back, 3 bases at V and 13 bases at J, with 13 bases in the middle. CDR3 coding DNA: TGCGCCAGCAGCCAGGGGCCGGCCAAGCAGTACTTC. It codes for CASSQGPAKQYF.

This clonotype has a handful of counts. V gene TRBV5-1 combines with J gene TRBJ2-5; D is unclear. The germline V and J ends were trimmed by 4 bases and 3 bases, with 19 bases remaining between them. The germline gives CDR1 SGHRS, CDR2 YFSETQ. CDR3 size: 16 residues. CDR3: CASSILTASPEETQYF. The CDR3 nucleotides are TGCGCCAGCAGCATTCTAACTGCGTCTCCTGAAGAGACCCAGTACTTC.

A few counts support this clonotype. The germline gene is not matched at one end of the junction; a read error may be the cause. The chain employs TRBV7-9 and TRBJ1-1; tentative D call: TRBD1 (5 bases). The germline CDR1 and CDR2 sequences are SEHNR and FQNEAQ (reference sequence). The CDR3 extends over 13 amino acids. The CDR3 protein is CASTLGVGTEAFF. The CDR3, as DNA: TGTGCCAGCACCTTAGGGGTGGGCACTGAAGCTTTCTTT.

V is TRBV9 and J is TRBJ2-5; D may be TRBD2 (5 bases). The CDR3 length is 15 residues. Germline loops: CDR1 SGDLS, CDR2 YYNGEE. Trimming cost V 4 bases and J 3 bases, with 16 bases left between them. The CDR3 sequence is CASSPTPRAEETQYF. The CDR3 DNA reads TGTGCCAGCAGCCCGACACCGAGGGCGGAAGAGACCCAGTACTTC.

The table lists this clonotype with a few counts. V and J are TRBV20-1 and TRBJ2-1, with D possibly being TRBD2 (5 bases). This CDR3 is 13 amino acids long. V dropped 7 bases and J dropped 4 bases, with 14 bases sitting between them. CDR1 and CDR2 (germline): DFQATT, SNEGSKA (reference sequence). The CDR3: CSVRYGGYNEQFF. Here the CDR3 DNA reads TGCAGTGTACGGTATGGCGGGTACAATGAGCAGTTCTTC.

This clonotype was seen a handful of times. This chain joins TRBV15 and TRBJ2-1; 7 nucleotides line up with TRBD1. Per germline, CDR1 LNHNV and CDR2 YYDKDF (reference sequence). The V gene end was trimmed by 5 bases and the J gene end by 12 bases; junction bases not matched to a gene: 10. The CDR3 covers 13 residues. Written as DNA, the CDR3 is TGTGCCACCAGCCTTGCTGCGTCAGGGGGGCAGTTCTTC. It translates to CATSLAASGGQFF.

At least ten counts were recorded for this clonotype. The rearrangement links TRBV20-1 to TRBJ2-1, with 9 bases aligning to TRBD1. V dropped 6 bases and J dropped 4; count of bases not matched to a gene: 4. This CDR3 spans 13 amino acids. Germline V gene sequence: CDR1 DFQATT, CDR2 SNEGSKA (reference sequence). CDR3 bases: TGCAGTGCCACCGGACAGGGGTACAATGAGCAGTTCTTC. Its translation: CSATGQGYNEQFF.

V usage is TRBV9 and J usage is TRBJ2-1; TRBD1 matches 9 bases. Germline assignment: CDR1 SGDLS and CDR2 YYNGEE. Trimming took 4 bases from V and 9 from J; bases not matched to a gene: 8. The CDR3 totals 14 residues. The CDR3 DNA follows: TGTGCCAGCAGCCCCTGGACAGGGGAGGGTGAGCAGTTCTTC. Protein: CASSPWTGEGEQFF.

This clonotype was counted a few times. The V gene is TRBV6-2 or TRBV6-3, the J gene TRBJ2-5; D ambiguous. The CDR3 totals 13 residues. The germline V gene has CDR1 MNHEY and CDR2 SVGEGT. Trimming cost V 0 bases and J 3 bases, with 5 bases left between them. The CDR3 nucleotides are TGTGCCAGCAGTTACTCGAGGAAAGAGACCCAGTACTTC. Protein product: CASSYSRKETQYF.

The CDR3, as DNA: TGTGCCAGCAGCTTGGTTGCGGACTTACAAGAGACCCAGTACTTC. Translating gives CASSLVADLQETQYF. The V call is TRBV11-1, the J call TRBJ2-5; maybe TRBD2 (5 bases). The CDR3 extends over 15 amino acids. Germline CDR1 SGHAT, CDR2 FQDESV (reference sequence). Trimming removed 3 bases from V and 2 bases from J, with 13 bases in between.